This T cell receptor beta chain is drawn from a study of radiation and T cells in renal cell carcinoma. Time point denoted: blood 4 weeks post-SBRT, at nephrectomy. Treatment specified: 15 Gy SBRT to primary tumor, nephrectomy 4 weeks later. Sequencing was performed with immunoSEQ multiplex PCR; in TCRdb, only in-frame clones are kept and a portion is missing. The sample lists around 99,000 clones, roughly 82% occurring once. CDR3 length: 16 residues. CDR1 is SGHAT, CDR2 FQNNGV, per germline. After removal of 2 bases from V and 5 bases from J, the junction contained 10 bases not matched to a gene. The chain is built from TRBV11-2 and TRBJ2-5; 8 nucleotides agree with TRBD2. The sequence was collected from a man aged 55 to 70 with renal cell carcinoma. The sequences come from blood, collected from a patient whose treatment included radiotherapy and nephrectomy. The CDR3 here is CASSLITGGNAETQYF. CDR3 DNA: TGTGCCAGCAGCTTAATAACGGGAGGGAACGCGGAGACCCAGTACTTC.